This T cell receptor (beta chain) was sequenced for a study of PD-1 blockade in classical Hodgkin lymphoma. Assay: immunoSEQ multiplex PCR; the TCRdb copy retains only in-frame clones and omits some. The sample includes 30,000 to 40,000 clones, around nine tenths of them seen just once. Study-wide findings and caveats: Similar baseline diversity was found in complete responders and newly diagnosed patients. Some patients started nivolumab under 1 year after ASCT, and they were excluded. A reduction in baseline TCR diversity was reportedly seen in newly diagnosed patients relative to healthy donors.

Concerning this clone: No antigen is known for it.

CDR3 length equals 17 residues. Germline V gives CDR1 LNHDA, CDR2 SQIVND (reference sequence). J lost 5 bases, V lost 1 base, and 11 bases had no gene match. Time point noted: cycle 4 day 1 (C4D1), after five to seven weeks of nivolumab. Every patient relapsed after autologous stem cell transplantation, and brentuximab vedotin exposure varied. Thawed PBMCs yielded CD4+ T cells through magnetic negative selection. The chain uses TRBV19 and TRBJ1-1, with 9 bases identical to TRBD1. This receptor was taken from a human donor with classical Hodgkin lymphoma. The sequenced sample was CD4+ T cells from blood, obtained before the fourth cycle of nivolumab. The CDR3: CASSIGRNRGLGTEAFF. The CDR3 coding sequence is TGTGCCAGTAGTATAGGCCGAAACAGGGGGCTGGGGACTGAAGCTTTCTTT.